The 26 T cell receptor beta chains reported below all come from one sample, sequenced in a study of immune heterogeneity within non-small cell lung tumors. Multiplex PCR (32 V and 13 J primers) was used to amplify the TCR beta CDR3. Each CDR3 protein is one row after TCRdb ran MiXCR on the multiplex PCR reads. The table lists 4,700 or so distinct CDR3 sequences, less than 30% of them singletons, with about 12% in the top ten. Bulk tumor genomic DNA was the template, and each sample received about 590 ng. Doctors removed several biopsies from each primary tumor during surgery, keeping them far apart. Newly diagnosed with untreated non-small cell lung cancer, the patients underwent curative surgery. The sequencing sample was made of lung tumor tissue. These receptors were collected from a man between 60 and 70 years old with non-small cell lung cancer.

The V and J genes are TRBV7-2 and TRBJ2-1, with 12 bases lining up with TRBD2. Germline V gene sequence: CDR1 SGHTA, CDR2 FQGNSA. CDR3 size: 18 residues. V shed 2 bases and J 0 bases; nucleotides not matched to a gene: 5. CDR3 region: CASSLTSGRISSYNEQFF. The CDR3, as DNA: TGTGCCAGCAGCTTAACTAGCGGGAGGATCAGCTCCTACAATGAGCAGTTCTTC.

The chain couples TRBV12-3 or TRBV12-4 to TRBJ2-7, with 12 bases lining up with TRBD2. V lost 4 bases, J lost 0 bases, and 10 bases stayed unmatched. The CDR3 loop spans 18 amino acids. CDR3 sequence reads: CASSYHGLAGTSSYEQYF. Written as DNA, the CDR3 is TGTGCCAGCAGTTACCACGGACTAGCGGGAACCAGCTCCTACGAGCAGTACTTC.

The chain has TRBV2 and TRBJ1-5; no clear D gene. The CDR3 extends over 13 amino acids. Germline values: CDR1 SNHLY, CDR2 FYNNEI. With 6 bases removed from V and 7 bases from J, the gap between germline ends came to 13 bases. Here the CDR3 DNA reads TGTGCCAGCAGCCGTCGGCCGGAGCAGCCCCAGCATTTT. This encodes CASSRRPEQPQHF.

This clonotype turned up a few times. The CDR3 loop is CASSGRDRKSYEQYF. CDR3 bases: TGTGCCAGCAGTGGCCGGGACAGAAAATCCTACGAGCAGTACTTC. This rearrangement joins TRBV6-1 to TRBJ2-7, with 7 bases aligning to TRBD1. CDR1 MNHNS and CDR2 SASEGT come from the germline V gene. This CDR3 is built from 15 residues. With V trimmed by 4 bases and J by 1 base, 7 bases remained unmatched.

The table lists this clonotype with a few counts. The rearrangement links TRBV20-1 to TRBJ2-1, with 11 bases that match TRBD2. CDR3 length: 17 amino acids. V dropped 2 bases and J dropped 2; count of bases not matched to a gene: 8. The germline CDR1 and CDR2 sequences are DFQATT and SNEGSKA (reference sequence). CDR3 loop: CSARKGTSGRAYNEQFF. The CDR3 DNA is TGCAGTGCTAGAAAGGGGACTAGCGGAAGGGCCTACAATGAGCAGTTCTTC.

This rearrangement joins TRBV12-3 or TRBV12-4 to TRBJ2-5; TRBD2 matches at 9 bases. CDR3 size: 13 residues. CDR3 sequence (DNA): TGTGCTTGTAGCGGGAGCTACCAAGAGACCCAGTACTTC. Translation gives CACSGSYQETQYF.

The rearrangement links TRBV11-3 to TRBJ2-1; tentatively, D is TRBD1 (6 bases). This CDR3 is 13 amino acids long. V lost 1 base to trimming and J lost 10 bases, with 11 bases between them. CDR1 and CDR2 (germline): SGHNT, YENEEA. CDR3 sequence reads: CASSLVSGEEQFF. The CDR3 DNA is TGTGCCAGCAGCTTAGTTTCAGGGGAGGAGCAGTTCTTC.

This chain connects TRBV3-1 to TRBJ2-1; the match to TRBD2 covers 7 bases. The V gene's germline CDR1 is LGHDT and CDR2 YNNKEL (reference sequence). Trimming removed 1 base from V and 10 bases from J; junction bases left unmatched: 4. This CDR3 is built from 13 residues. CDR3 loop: CASSQGTSQEQFF. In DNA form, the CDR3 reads TGTGCCAGCAGCCAAGGGACTAGTCAAGAGCAGTTCTTC.

CDR3 coding DNA: TGTGCCAGCAGTGCGGGACTAGCGGGAGTAACGAACTACGAGCAGTACTTC. This codes for CASSAGLAGVTNYEQYF. The V and J genes are TRBV2 and TRBJ2-7; 14 positions agree with TRBD2. This CDR3 spans 17 amino acids. Germline lookup yields CDR1 SNHLY and CDR2 FYNNEI. After removal of 4 bases from V and 3 bases from J, the junction contained 8 bases not matched to a gene.

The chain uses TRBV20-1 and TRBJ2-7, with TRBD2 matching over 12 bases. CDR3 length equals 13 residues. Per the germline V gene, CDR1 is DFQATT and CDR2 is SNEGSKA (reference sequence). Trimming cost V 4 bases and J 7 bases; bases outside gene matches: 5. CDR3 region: CSATSGRAREQYF. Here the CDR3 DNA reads TGCAGTGCTACTAGCGGGAGGGCCAGAGAGCAGTACTTC.

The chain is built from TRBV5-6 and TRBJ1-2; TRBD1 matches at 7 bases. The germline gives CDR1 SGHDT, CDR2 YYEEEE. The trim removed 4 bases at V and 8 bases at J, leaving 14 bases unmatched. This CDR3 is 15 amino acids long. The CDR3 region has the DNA TGTGCCAGCAGCCCGACTCCGGGACAGCGTGGCGGCTACACCTTC. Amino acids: CASSPTPGQRGGYTF.

CDR3 region: CASSPGPYSDGYTF. Here the CDR3 DNA reads TGTGCCAGCAGCCCAGGTCCTTATTCAGATGGCTACACCTTC. This chain joins TRBV28 and TRBJ1-2; D ambiguous. CDR1 is MDHEN, CDR2 SYDVKM, per germline. V gave up 6 bases and J gave up 6 bases, with 17 bases separating them. The length of the CDR3 is 14 residues.

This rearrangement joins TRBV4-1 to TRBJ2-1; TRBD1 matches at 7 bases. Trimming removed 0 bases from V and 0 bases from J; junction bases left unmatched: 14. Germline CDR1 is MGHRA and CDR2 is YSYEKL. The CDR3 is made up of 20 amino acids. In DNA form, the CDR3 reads TGCGCCAGCAGCCAAGAATCTCCGTGGACAGGTCTGAGCTCCTACAATGAGCAGTTCTTC. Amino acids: CASSQESPWTGLSSYNEQFF.

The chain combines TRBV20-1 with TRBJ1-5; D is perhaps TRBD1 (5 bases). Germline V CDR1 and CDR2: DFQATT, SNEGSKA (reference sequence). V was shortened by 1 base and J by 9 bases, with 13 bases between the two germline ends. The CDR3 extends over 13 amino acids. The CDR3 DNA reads TGCAGTGCTAGAGGGGACGAAGGGCGGCCCCAGCATTTT. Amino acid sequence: CSARGDEGRPQHF.

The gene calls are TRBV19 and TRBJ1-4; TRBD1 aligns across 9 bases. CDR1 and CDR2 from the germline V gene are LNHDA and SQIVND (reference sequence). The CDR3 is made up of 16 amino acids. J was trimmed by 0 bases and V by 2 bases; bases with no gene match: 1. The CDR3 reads CASSITGGATNEKLFF. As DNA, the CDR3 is TGTGCCAGTAGTATAACAGGGGGCGCAACTAATGAAAAACTGTTTTTT.

CDR3 sequence reads: CASSRTGTGQETQYF. The CDR3 DNA sequence: TGCGCCAGCAGCCGTACCGGGACAGGGCAAGAGACCCAGTACTTC. The chain has TRBV4-1 and TRBJ2-5; 9 nucleotides agree with TRBD1. The length of the CDR3 is 15 residues. The V gene end was trimmed by 4 bases and the J gene end by 2 bases; junction bases not matched to a gene: 5. CDR1 MGHRA and CDR2 YSYEKL come from the germline V gene.

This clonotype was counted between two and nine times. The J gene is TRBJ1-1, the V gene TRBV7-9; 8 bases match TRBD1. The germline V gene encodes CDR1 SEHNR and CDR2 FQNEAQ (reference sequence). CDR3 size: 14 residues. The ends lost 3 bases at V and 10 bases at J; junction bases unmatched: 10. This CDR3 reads CASSFNQGAAGAFF. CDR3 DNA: TGTGCCAGCAGCTTTAACCAGGGGGCGGCAGGAGCTTTCTTT.

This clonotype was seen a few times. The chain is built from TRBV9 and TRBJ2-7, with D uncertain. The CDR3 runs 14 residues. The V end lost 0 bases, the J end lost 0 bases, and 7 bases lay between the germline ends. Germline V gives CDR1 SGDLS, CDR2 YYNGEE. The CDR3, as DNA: TGTGCCAGCAGCGTAGGCTACCTCTCCTACGAGCAGTACTTC. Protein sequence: CASSVGYLSYEQYF.

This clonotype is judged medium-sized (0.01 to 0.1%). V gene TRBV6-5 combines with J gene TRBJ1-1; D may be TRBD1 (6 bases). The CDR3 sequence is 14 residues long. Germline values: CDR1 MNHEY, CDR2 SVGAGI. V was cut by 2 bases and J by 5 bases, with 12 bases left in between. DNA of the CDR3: TGTGCCAGCAGTTACGGGGGGGCTTTTACTGAAGCTTTCTTT. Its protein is CASSYGGAFTEAFF.

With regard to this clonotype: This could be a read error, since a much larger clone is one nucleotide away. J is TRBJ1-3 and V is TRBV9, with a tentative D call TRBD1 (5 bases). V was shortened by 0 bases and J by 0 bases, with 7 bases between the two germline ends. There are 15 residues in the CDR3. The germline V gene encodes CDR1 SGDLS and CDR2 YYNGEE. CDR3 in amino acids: CASSVGGHSGNTIYF. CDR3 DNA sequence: TGTGCCAGCAGCGTAGGAGGACACTCTGGAAACACCATATATTTT.

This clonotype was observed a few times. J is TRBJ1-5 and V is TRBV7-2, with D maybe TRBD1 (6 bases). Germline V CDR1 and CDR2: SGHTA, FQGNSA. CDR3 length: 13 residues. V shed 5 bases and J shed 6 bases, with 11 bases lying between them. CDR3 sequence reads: CASSQGTLQPQHF. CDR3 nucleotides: TGTGCCAGCAGCCAGGGGACTCTTCAGCCCCAGCATTTT.

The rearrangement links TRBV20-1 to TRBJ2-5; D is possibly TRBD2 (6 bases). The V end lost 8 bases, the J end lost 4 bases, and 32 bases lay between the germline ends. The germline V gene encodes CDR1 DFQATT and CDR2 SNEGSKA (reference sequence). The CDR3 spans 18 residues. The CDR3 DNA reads TGCAGTACCCCCCGCCGAGGGCGGGGCCTCCGGAGGGGAGAGACCCAGTACTTC. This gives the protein CSTPRRGRGLRRGETQYF.

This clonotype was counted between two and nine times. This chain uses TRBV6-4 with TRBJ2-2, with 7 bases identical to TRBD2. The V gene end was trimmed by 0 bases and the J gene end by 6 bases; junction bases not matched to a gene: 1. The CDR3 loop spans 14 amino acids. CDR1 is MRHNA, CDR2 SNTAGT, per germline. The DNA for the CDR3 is TGTGCCAGCAGTGACTCGACTAGCTCCGGGGAGCTGTTTTTT. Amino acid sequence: CASSDSTSSGELFF.

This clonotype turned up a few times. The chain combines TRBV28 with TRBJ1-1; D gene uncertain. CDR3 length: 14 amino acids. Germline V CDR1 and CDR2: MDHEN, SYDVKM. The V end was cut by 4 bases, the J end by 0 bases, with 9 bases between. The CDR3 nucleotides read TGTGCCAGCAGTTCCAAGGTGATGAACACTGAAGCTTTCTTT. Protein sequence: CASSSKVMNTEAFF.

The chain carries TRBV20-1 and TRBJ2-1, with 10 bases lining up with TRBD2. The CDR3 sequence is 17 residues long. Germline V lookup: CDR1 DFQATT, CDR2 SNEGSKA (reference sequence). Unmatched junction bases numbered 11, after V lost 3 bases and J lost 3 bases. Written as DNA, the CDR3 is TGCAGTGCTAGTCGGCTAGCGGGAGCTTGGTACTACAATGAGCAGTTCTTC. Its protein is CSASRLAGAWYYNEQFF.

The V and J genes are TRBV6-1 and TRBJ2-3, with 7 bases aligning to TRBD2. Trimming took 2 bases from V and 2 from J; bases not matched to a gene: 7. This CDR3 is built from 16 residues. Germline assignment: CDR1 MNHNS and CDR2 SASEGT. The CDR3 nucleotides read TGTGCCAGCAGTGAACGGCGGGACTACTCCACAGATACGCAGTATTTT. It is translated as CASSERRDYSTDTQYF.